What follows are 29 T cell receptor beta chains derived from one specimen sequenced in a study of CD8+CD57+ T cells in acquired aplastic anemia. Profiling of TCR beta VDJ combinations and CDR3 sequences used genomic DNA as template. TCRdb independently ran MiXCR on the reads; one entry per CDR3 protein. The table shows a few hundred thousand distinct CDR3 sequences, with 65% to 80% occurring only once. The sample consisted of sorted CD4+, CD8+, or CD8+CD57+ T cells (not recorded which) from PBMCs. These receptors originate from a human donor in good health, serving as a control.

This clonotype was seen at least ten times. CDR3 residues: CASSEAGGSTDTQYF. The CDR3 region has the DNA TGTGCCAGCAGCGAGGCGGGGGGGTCCACAGATACGCAGTATTTT. This chain connects TRBV6-1 to TRBJ2-3; 9 bases map to TRBD2. Germline V lookup: CDR1 MNHNS, CDR2 SASEGT. The V segment lost 6 bases and the J segment 2 bases; nucleotides outside the gene matches: 6. This CDR3 region has 15 residues.

This clonotype was found once. With a much larger clone just one base away, this may be a read error. V is TRBV15 and J is TRBJ2-7; D is perhaps TRBD1 or TRBD2 (6 bases each). This CDR3 comprises 16 residues. Germline V lookup: CDR1 LNHNV, CDR2 YYDKDF (reference sequence). Trimming cost V 10 bases and J 4 bases, with 26 bases left between them. The CDR3 is CASSTTPRSGAYEQYF. CDR3 coding DNA: TGTGCCAGCAGTACAACCCCAAGGTCGGGGGCGTACGAGCAGTACTTC.

The chain combines TRBV20-1 with TRBJ2-1; 10 bases are shared with TRBD2. This CDR3 is built from 13 residues. With 2 bases clipped from V and 9 bases from J, the junction kept 4 bases outside the gene matches. The germline CDR1 and CDR2 sequences are DFQATT and SNEGSKA (reference sequence). The CDR3 spells CSARLLAGTEQFF. CDR3 coding DNA: TGCAGTGCTAGACTACTAGCGGGAACTGAGCAGTTCTTC.

V gene TRBV20-1 combines with J gene TRBJ2-5, with D perhaps TRBD2 (7 bases). The germline V gene has CDR1 DFQATT and CDR2 SNEGSKA (reference sequence). The CDR3 sequence is 17 residues long. Between the trimmed V and J ends, which lost 3 bases and 1 base, there was a span of 21 bases. The CDR3 DNA follows: TGCAGTGCTAGTGGGGGTGGGGGGGCAACGGGCCAAGAGACCCAGTACTTC. It encodes CSASGGGGATGQETQYF.

Worth noting for this clonotype: A junction boundary mismatches the germline segment, possibly from a read error. The V gene is TRBV5-1, the J gene TRBJ2-3; 9 nucleotides line up with TRBD2. This CDR3 contains 16 residues. CDR1 SGHRS and CDR2 YFSETQ come from the germline V gene. The CDR3 DNA is TGTGCCAGCAGCGCGGGGGGGGGCGAGACCACAGATACGCAGTATTTT. Translating it yields CASSAGGGETTDTQYF.

This clonotype was seen just once. A read error may account for a junction end that differs from germline. The chain recombines TRBV5-4 with TRBJ2-5, with D hard to call. The germline V gene has CDR1 SGHNT and CDR2 YYREEE (reference sequence). CDR3 size: 11 residues. In nucleotides, the CDR3 is TGTGCCAGCAGCCGGGCAGAGCGAACGCCCTTC. Translated, it gives CASSRAERTPF.

The chain couples TRBV20-1 to TRBJ2-7; TRBD1 matches at 9 bases. J was trimmed by 4 bases and V by 3 bases; bases with no gene match: 10. Germline V gene sequence: CDR1 DFQATT, CDR2 SNEGSKA (reference sequence). The CDR3 is made up of 15 amino acids. CDR3 sequence reads: CSARDSGQGTYEQYF. The CDR3 DNA reads as TGCAGTGCTAGGGACTCAGGACAGGGGACTTACGAGCAGTACTTC.

The chain joins TRBV9 to TRBJ2-3; TRBD2 agrees at 8 bases. Trimming took 4 bases from V and 9 from J; bases not matched to a gene: 16. The CDR3 loop spans 16 amino acids. Germline CDR1 reads SGDLS; CDR2 reads YYNGEE. CDR3 amino acids: CASSPNRGGCADTQYF. The CDR3 DNA reads as TGTGCCAGCAGCCCAAACCGGGGGGGTTGCGCCGACACGCAGTATTTT.

This clonotype occurred many times. This chain links TRBV10-3 with TRBJ2-7; D is perhaps TRBD1 (6 bases). This CDR3 has 13 amino acids. The germline CDR1 and CDR2 sequences are ENHRY and SYGVKD. As DNA, the CDR3 is TGTGCGACCACAGGGAAGGGAACCTACGAGCAGTACTTC. Protein: CATTGKGTYEQYF.

The chain couples TRBV7-8 to TRBJ2-3, with D unresolved. Trimming removed 6 bases at V and 7 bases at J, with 14 bases between. The germline V gene encodes CDR1 SGHVS and CDR2 FQNEAQ. This CDR3 has 13 residues. The CDR3 here is CASRFAISHTQYF. In DNA, the CDR3 is TGTGCCAGCAGGTTTGCCATTTCGCATACGCAGTATTTT.

This chain joins TRBV20-1 and TRBJ1-6; no clear D. Between the trimmed V and J ends, which lost 5 bases and 3 bases, there was a span of 14 bases. Germline values: CDR1 DFQATT, CDR2 SNEGSKA (reference sequence). CDR3 length: 15 amino acids. CDR3 sequence: CSAPAQALYNSPLHF. The CDR3 nucleotides read TGCAGTGCTCCAGCTCAGGCCCTCTATAATTCACCCCTCCACTTT.

This clonotype was detected once. The chain links TRBV5-4 to TRBJ2-7; TRBD1 matches 12 bases. CDR3 length: 14 amino acids. Losses at the gene ends were 3 bases for V and 7 bases for J; bases not matched to a gene: 5. CDR1 SGHNT and CDR2 YYREEE come from the germline V gene (reference sequence). CDR3 sequence (DNA): TGTGCCAGCAGCTGGGGACAGGGGGCGCGGGAGCAGTACTTC. Amino acid sequence: CASSWGQGAREQYF.

V usage is TRBV9 and J usage is TRBJ2-5, with D tentatively TRBD2 (5 bases). Germline V gene sequence: CDR1 SGDLS, CDR2 YYNGEE. Trimming took 0 bases from V and 4 from J, leaving 10 bases between them. CDR3 length: 14 residues. CDR3 residues: CASSVGGIGETQYF. CDR3 in DNA: TGTGCCAGCAGCGTAGGAGGGATTGGAGAGACCCAGTACTTC.

The V gene is TRBV7-2, the J gene TRBJ1-5, with unresolved D. The CDR3 covers 14 residues. V shed 3 bases and J shed 5 bases, with 11 bases lying between them. Germline values: CDR1 SGHTA, CDR2 FQGNSA. CDR3 sequence reads: CASSLEGFYQPQHF. In DNA, the CDR3 is TGTGCCAGCAGCTTGGAGGGATTTTATCAGCCCCAGCATTTT.

This chain connects TRBV9 to TRBJ2-1, with D perhaps matching TRBD2 (5 bases). CDR1 is SGDLS, CDR2 YYNGEE, per germline. V lost 4 bases and J lost 6, with 11 bases in between. CDR3 length equals 13 residues. As DNA, the CDR3 is TGTGCCAGCAGCCCCGAGGGAATCAATGAGCAGTTCTTC. Residues: CASSPEGINEQFF.

The gene calls are TRBV29-1 and TRBJ1-2; D may be TRBD1 (6 bases). V lost 3 bases and J 4 bases, leaving 15 bases between the germline ends. Germline V CDR1 and CDR2: SQVTM, ANQGSEA. The CDR3 loop spans 14 amino acids. CDR3 residues: CSVEMDRAGYGYTF. CDR3 in DNA: TGCAGCGTTGAGATGGACAGAGCAGGCTATGGCTACACCTTC.

This clonotype was found once. J is TRBJ2-2 and V is TRBV19; the D is unclear. Trimming pared 1 base from V and 7 bases from J, leaving 7 bases between. CDR1 is LNHDA and CDR2 is SQIVND in the germline V gene (reference sequence). This CDR3 is 13 amino acids long. CDR3: CASSIGSVGELFF. DNA for the CDR3: TGTGCCAGTAGTATAGGGTCCGTCGGGGAGCTGTTTTTT.

This clonotype was observed at least ten times. This chain links TRBV7-2 with TRBJ2-3, with 9 bases matching TRBD2. The ends lost 1 base at V and 5 bases at J; junction bases unmatched: 7. This CDR3 spans 16 amino acids. Germline V gene data show CDR1 as SGHTA and CDR2 as FQGNSA. The CDR3, as DNA: TGTGCCAGCAGCTTAGAGCGGGGGGTGATGGTAGATACGCAGTATTTT. Translated: CASSLERGVMVDTQYF.

Ten or more counts support this clonotype. This sequence joins TRBV6-1 and TRBJ1-6, with D tentatively TRBD1 (5 bases). The CDR3 length is 15 residues. Germline CDR1 is MNHNS and CDR2 is SASEGT. V dropped 1 base and J dropped 7 bases, with 11 bases sitting between them. The CDR3 nucleotides read TGTGCCAGCAGTGAAGGGGCAGGGCTAAATTCACCCCTCCACTTT. It encodes CASSEGAGLNSPLHF.

The chain uses TRBV20-1 and TRBJ1-1, with 7 bases that match TRBD1. The V segment lost 5 bases and the J segment 3 bases; nucleotides outside the gene matches: 12. This CDR3 has 15 amino acids. The germline V gene has CDR1 DFQATT and CDR2 SNEGSKA (reference sequence). The CDR3 spells CSAQQGTYNDTEAFF. CDR3 nucleotide sequence: TGCAGTGCTCAACAGGGGACCTACAATGACACTGAAGCTTTCTTT.

This clonotype was counted a single time. The J gene is TRBJ2-5, the V gene TRBV14, with no clear D. This CDR3 spans 13 amino acids. Germline V gene data show CDR1 as SGHDN and CDR2 as FVKESK. Trimming pared 3 bases from V and 4 bases from J, leaving 9 bases between. CDR3 in amino acids: CASSQEFGETQYF. CDR3 DNA sequence: TGTGCCAGCAGCCAGGAGTTTGGAGAGACCCAGTACTTC.

The chain employs TRBV7-2 and TRBJ2-1; D gene ambiguous. Germline V gives CDR1 SGHTA, CDR2 FQGNSA. Trimming shortened V by 5 bases and J by 12 bases, and 23 bases separated the two germline ends. This CDR3 contains 15 residues. CDR3 sequence reads: CASSAPGTHYYGQFF. Here the CDR3 DNA reads TGTGCCAGCAGCGCCCCCGGCACCCACTACTATGGGCAGTTCTTC.

The V call is TRBV13, the J call TRBJ2-7; 8 bases match TRBD1. Trimming took 8 bases from V and 3 from J; bases not matched to a gene: 6. The germline V gene encodes CDR1 PRHDT and CDR2 FYEKMQ (reference sequence). The CDR3 extends over 13 amino acids. Written as DNA, the CDR3 is TGTGCCAGCGCCCTCAGGGGGCACTACGAGCAGTACTTC. This encodes CASALRGHYEQYF.

This clonotype occurred many times. The V call is TRBV4-3, the J call TRBJ2-5; no reliable D call. Germline V lookup: CDR1 LGHNA, CDR2 YSLEER. Trimming removed 0 bases from V and 5 bases from J, with 28 bases in between. The CDR3 runs 20 residues. The chain's CDR3 is CASSQDLFRHESGLVETQYF. The CDR3 DNA follows: TGCGCCAGCAGCCAAGATCTTTTTCGTCACGAGTCGGGTCTGGTGGAGACCCAGTACTTC.

The V gene is TRBV12-3 or TRBV12-4, the J gene TRBJ1-2; 9 bases align to TRBD1. There are 17 residues in the CDR3. V lost 5 bases to trimming and J lost 0 bases; unmatched junction nucleotides: 10. CDR3 loop: CASSGDRGLVTNYGYTF. The DNA for the CDR3 is TGTGCCAGCAGTGGTGACAGGGGGTTGGTGACTAACTATGGCTACACCTTC.

This CDR3 is CASSVATGGANAQHF. The CDR3 bases are TGTGCCAGCAGCGTAGCAACAGGCGGGGCCAACGCCCAGCATTTT. V gene TRBV9 combines with J gene TRBJ1-5; possibly TRBD1 for D (5 bases). The germline CDR1 and CDR2 sequences are SGDLS and YYNGEE. This CDR3 contains 15 residues. With 0 bases removed from V and 11 bases from J, the gap between germline ends came to 18 bases.

Details on this clonotype: The conserved phenylalanine or tryptophan normally closing the CDR3 is absent here, so this likely arose from a read error. The DNA is omitted, as the CDR3 cannot be located on it reliably, and the CDR3 follows TCRdb's listing. The CDR3: CASSSGRGGMEYQ. The chain has TRBV7-8 and TRBJ2-7; no check of the table's D call, TRBD2, against the DNA was made. Termini included, the CDR3 measures 13 amino acids. Looked up from germline, CDR1 is SGHVS and CDR2 is FQNEAQ.

As concerns this clonotype: Its ends do not fully match the called genes, so a read error is possible. This sequence joins TRBV2 and TRBJ1-2, with D perhaps matching TRBD1 (5 bases). Germline CDR1 reads SNHLY; CDR2 reads FYNNEI. This CDR3 contains 14 residues. The CDR3 loop reads CASSFGGSNYVYTF. CDR3 sequence (DNA): TGTGCCAGCAGCTTTGGGGGGAGTAACTATGTCTACACCTTC.

The V gene is TRBV12-3 or TRBV12-4, the J gene TRBJ1-1; perhaps TRBD1 as D (6 bases). The CDR3 runs 11 residues. The V end lost 5 bases, the J end lost 14 bases, and 15 bases lay between the germline ends. The CDR3 sequence: CASSRGARWFF. CDR3 DNA sequence: TGTGCCAGCAGTCGGGGGGCGCGGTGGTTCTTT.